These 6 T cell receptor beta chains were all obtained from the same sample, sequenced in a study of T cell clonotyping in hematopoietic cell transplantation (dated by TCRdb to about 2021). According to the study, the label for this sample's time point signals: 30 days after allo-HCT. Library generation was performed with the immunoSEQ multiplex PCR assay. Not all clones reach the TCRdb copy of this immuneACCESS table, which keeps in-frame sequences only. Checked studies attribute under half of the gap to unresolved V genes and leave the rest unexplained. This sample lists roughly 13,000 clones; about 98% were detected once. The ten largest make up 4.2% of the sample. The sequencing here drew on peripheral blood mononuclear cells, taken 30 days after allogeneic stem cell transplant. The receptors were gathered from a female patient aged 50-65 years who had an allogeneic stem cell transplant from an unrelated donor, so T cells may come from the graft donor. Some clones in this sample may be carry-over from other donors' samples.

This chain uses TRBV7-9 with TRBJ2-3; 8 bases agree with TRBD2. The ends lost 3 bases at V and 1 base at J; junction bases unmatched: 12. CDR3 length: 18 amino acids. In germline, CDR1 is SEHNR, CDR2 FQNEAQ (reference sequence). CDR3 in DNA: TGTGCCAGCAGCTTCAGCGGGGGCCCGAATATTGGCACAGATACGCAGTATTTT. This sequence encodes CASSFSGGPNIGTDTQYF.

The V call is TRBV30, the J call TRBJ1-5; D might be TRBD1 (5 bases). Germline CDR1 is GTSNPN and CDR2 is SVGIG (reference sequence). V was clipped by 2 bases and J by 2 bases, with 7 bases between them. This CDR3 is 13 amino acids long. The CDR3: CAWSLQGNQPQHF. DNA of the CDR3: TGTGCCTGGAGTTTACAGGGCAATCAGCCCCAGCATTTT.

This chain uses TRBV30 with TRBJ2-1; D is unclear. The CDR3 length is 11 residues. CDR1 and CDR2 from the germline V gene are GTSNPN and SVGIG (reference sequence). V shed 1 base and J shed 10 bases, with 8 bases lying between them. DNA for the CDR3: TGTGCCTGGAGTGGGCTCGAGGAGCAGTTCTTC. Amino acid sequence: CAWSGLEEQFF.

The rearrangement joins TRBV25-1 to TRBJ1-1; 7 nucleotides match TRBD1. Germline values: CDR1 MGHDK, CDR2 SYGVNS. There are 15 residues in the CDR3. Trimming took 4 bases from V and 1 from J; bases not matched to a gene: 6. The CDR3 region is CASSVTGQSNTEAFF. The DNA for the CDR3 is TGTGCCAGCAGTGTAACGGGACAGTCGAACACTGAAGCTTTCTTT.

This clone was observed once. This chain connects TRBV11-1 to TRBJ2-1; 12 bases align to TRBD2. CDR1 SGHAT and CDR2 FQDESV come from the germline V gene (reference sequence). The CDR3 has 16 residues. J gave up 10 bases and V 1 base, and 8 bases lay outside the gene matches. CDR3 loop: CASSLGGLAGFREQFF. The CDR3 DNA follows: TGTGCCAGCAGCTTAGGAGGACTAGCGGGGTTTCGCGAGCAGTTCTTC.

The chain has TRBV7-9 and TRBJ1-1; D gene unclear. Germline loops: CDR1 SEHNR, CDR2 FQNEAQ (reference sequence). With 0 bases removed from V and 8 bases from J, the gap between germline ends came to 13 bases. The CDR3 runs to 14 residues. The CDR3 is CASSLAYVGREAFF. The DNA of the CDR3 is TGTGCCAGCAGCTTAGCGTATGTAGGAAGGGAAGCTTTCTTT.